The 25 T cell receptor beta chains presented below share a single source sample, sequenced in a study of molecular identifiers for immune sequencing clone quantification. TCRdb reanalysed the PCR reads using MiXCR and keeps one entry per CDR3 protein. The sample carries roughly 40,000 distinct CDR3 sequences, about 18% recorded once. The sample comprised naive CD8+ T cells from blood, with Jurkat cell RNA spiked in. Subset here: FACS-sorted CD8+CD4-CCR7+CD45RA+ naive T cells. Receptors were obtained from a human donor in good health. Some libraries in this study had Jurkat cell RNA spiked in.

The sample holds many counts of this clonotype. This chain uses TRBV10-3 with TRBJ2-7, with D maybe TRBD2 (6 bases). Deletions cut 5 bases from V and 5 bases from J, with 22 bases between. CDR1 ENHRY and CDR2 SYGVKD come from the germline V gene. The CDR3 runs 16 residues. CDR3 nucleotide sequence: TGTGCCATCAGTCCCTCAAAACTAGCAACTGCCAACGAGCAGTACTTC. Protein: CAISPSKLATANEQYF.

This clonotype was counted ten times or more. CDR3 region: CASSLAGRGNEQFF. CDR3 bases: TGTGCCAGCAGCTTAGCAGGGAGGGGCAATGAGCAGTTCTTC. The V call is TRBV13, the J call TRBJ2-1, with 7 bases matching TRBD2. The CDR3 sequence is 14 residues long. Trimming took 1 base from V and 6 from J; bases not matched to a gene: 3. Germline V gene sequence: CDR1 PRHDT, CDR2 FYEKMQ (reference sequence).

In this sample, this clonotype turned up many times. The chain has TRBV14 and TRBJ2-7; D is undetermined. CDR1 is SGHDN and CDR2 is FVKESK in the germline V gene. The CDR3 runs to 12 residues. The V end was cut by 2 bases, the J end by 1 base, with 3 bases between. DNA for the CDR3: TGTGCCAGCAGCCAAACTTCCTACGAGCAGTACTTC. This translates into CASSQTSYEQYF.

This clonotype was picked up a small number of times. V usage is TRBV20-1 and J usage is TRBJ2-1, with 10 positions matching TRBD2. The V segment lost 5 bases and the J segment 5 bases; nucleotides outside the gene matches: 9. Looked up from germline, CDR1 is DFQATT and CDR2 is SNEGSKA (reference sequence). CDR3 length: 15 residues. CDR3 nucleotide sequence: TGCAGTGCTGCACCCCTAGCGGGAGACCACAATGAGCAGTTCTTC. This codes for CSAAPLAGDHNEQFF.

This clonotype was observed many times. J is TRBJ1-6 and V is TRBV7-2; the D is unclear. Trimming removed 3 bases from V and 0 bases from J, with 9 bases in between. This CDR3 has 16 amino acids. Germline V gene lookup returns CDR1 SGHTA and CDR2 FQGNSA. The CDR3 loop is CASSFLPNSYNSPLHF. The CDR3 DNA is TGTGCCAGCAGCTTTTTGCCGAACTCCTATAATTCACCCCTCCACTTT.

The chain links TRBV7-8 to TRBJ2-1; 8 bases are shared with TRBD2. CDR3 size: 12 residues. Germline V lookup: CDR1 SGHVS, CDR2 FQNEAQ. Losses at the gene ends were 6 bases for V and 8 bases for J; bases not matched to a gene: 3. The CDR3 sequence is CASRARGDEQFF. CDR3 DNA: TGTGCCAGCAGGGCGCGGGGGGATGAGCAGTTCTTC.

V gene TRBV19 combines with J gene TRBJ2-5; 10 nucleotides match TRBD1. This CDR3 contains 16 residues. The V gene's germline CDR1 is LNHDA and CDR2 SQIVND (reference sequence). V lost 5 bases to trimming and J lost 5 bases; unmatched junction nucleotides: 11. CDR3 region: CASSVPDRGREETQYF. CDR3 bases: TGTGCCAGTAGTGTCCCAGACAGGGGGCGAGAGGAGACCCAGTACTTC.

Many counts were recorded for this clonotype. The CDR3 region is CASSLGRTDTQYF. The CDR3 DNA reads as TGTGCCAGCAGTTTAGGGAGGACAGATACGCAGTATTTT. This chain connects TRBV28 to TRBJ2-3; possible D gene TRBD2, 6 bases. The CDR3 extends over 13 amino acids. V was pared by 2 bases and J by 3 bases, with 6 bases between. CDR1 and CDR2 from the germline V gene are MDHEN and SYDVKM.

The rearrangement uses TRBV11-2 and TRBJ2-1; maybe TRBD2 (6 bases). V was cut by 1 base and J by 0 bases, with 10 bases left in between. CDR1 is SGHAT, CDR2 FQNNGV, per germline. The CDR3 runs 16 residues. The CDR3 is CASSLAGGNSYNEQFF. In DNA form, the CDR3 reads TGTGCCAGCAGCTTAGCGGGCGGGAACTCCTACAATGAGCAGTTCTTC.

This clonotype was observed many times. This rearrangement joins TRBV28 to TRBJ2-3; a weak D match, TRBD2 (6 bases). The germline V and J ends were trimmed by 5 bases and 3 bases, with 12 bases remaining between them. The germline V gene encodes CDR1 MDHEN and CDR2 SYDVKM. This CDR3 is 14 amino acids long. The CDR3 is CASSGPGATDTQYF. DNA of the CDR3: TGTGCCAGCAGTGGCCCGGGAGCGACAGATACGCAGTATTTT.

This clonotype was recorded many times. V gene TRBV2 combines with J gene TRBJ2-3, with 9 bases lining up with TRBD2. J was trimmed by 0 bases and V by 3 bases; bases with no gene match: 4. The CDR3 totals 16 residues. Germline lookup yields CDR1 SNHLY and CDR2 FYNNEI. This chain's CDR3 is CASSEGTSSSTDTQYF. The CDR3, as DNA: TGTGCCAGCAGTGAGGGGACTAGCTCAAGCACAGATACGCAGTATTTT.

The chain carries TRBV7-9 and TRBJ2-1; unclear D gene. There are 14 residues in the CDR3. Trimming took 3 bases from V and 12 from J, leaving 18 bases between them. Germline CDR1 is SEHNR and CDR2 is FQNEAQ (reference sequence). The CDR3 is CASSFPPPSKAQFF. CDR3 nucleotides: TGTGCCAGCAGCTTCCCTCCCCCCTCTAAGGCGCAGTTCTTC.

This clonotype turned up a few times. One base away lies a much larger clone, so this may be a sequencing read error. The chain carries TRBV13 and TRBJ2-4; TRBD1 matches 7 bases. The CDR3 spans 15 residues. Germline assignment: CDR1 PRHDT and CDR2 FYEKMQ (reference sequence). The CDR3 loop reads CASSPTGIAKSIQYF. CDR3 coding DNA: TGTGCCAGCAGCCCGACAGGGATAGCCAAAAGCATTCAGTACTTC.

There are a few counts of this clonotype. The rearrangement uses TRBV29-1 and TRBJ2-1; D is perhaps TRBD2 (6 bases). CDR3 length equals 15 residues. Germline CDR1 is SQVTM and CDR2 is ANQGSEA. The V end lost 6 bases, the J end lost 0 bases, and 15 bases lay between the germline ends. The DNA of the CDR3 is TGCAGCGTAGTGGGACTGTTAAGCTCCTACAATGAGCAGTTCTTC. Its translation: CSVVGLLSSYNEQFF.

This clonotype was counted a few times. The gene calls are TRBV15 and TRBJ2-1, with 9 bases identical to TRBD1. Germline CDR1 reads LNHNV; CDR2 reads YYDKDF (reference sequence). Unmatched junction bases numbered 6, after V lost 2 bases and J lost 7 bases. The CDR3 contains 15 residues. The CDR3 bases are TGTGCCACCAGCAGATCCGGGACAGGGACGAATGAGCAGTTCTTC. Translated: CATSRSGTGTNEQFF. Supplemented by reference TRBV15 and TRBJ2-1, the full variable domain reads DAMVIQNPRYQVTQFGKPVTLSCSQTLNHNVMYWYQQKSSQAPKLLFHYYDKDFNNEADTPDNFQSRRPNTSFCFLDIRSPGLGDTAMYLCATSRSGTGTNEQFFGPGTRLTVL.

This clonotype was observed at least ten times. The J gene is TRBJ2-5, the V gene TRBV24-1, with no clear D. Germline assignment: CDR1 KGHDR and CDR2 SFDVKD. This CDR3 has 13 amino acids. Trimming left V 0 bases short and J 5 bases short, with 6 bases between. The CDR3 spells CATSDLLGETQYF. The CDR3 DNA reads as TGTGCCACCAGTGATTTGTTGGGGGAGACCCAGTACTTC.

This clonotype was detected ten times or more. The V gene is TRBV9, the J gene TRBJ1-2; TRBD1 is a possible D gene (6 bases). The V end lost 4 bases, the J end lost 7 bases, and 23 bases lay between the germline ends. CDR1 and CDR2 from the germline V gene are SGDLS and YYNGEE. CDR3 length equals 16 residues. The CDR3, as DNA: TGTGCCAGCAGCCCAGACCCGGGACACCTGGGGGGTGGCTACACCTTC. Translated: CASSPDPGHLGGGYTF. The whole variable domain, filled in from reference TRBV9 and TRBJ1-2, reads DSGVTQTPKHLITATGQRVTLRCSPRSGDLSVYWYQQSLDQGLQFLIQYYNGEERAKGNILERFSAQQFPDLHSELNLSSLELGDSALYFCASSPDPGHLGGGYTFGSGTRLTVV.

This clonotype occurred many times. The V call is TRBV7-9, the J call TRBJ2-7; D may be TRBD1 or TRBD2 (5 bases each). V lost 5 bases and J 6 bases, leaving 14 bases between the germline ends. CDR3 size: 13 residues. CDR1 and CDR2 (germline): SEHNR, FQNEAQ (reference sequence). The CDR3 DNA follows: TGTGCCAGCAGCCCCGTCACTAGGGGCGAGCAGTACTTC. It codes for CASSPVTRGEQYF.

This clonotype was found many times. V usage is TRBV12-3 or TRBV12-4 and J usage is TRBJ2-3; D is perhaps TRBD2 (6 bases). CDR3 length: 13 residues. The V and J ends lost 5 bases and 6 bases respectively, with 12 bases between them. CDR3 amino acids: CASSPTRLDTQYF. Here the CDR3 DNA reads TGTGCCAGCAGTCCGACTAGGCTGGATACGCAGTATTTT.

This clonotype was observed at least ten times. The chain uses TRBV2 and TRBJ2-7; D possibly corresponds to TRBD1 (6 bases). Trimming cost V 7 bases and J 0 bases, with 7 bases left between them. Germline values: CDR1 SNHLY, CDR2 FYNNEI. The CDR3 has 12 residues. The CDR3 protein is CASKGHSYEQYF. DNA of the CDR3: TGTGCCAGCAAGGGACACTCCTACGAGCAGTACTTC.

This clonotype was recorded at least ten times. The V and J genes are TRBV19 and TRBJ2-2; D gene uncertain. This CDR3 region has 15 residues. Trimming pared 1 base from V and 1 base from J, leaving 7 bases between. CDR1 is LNHDA and CDR2 is SQIVND in the germline V gene (reference sequence). CDR3 nucleotides: TGTGCCAGTAGTATAGGACGTCTGAACACCGGGGAGCTGTTTTTT. It encodes CASSIGRLNTGELFF.

Of note for this clonotype: A read error may explain this, as a much larger clone is one base away. The genes are TRBV11-2 and TRBJ2-7; D is unresolved. CDR1 and CDR2 from the germline V gene are SGHAT and FQNNGV. Trimming removed 5 bases at V and 4 bases at J, with 3 bases between. CDR3 length: 10 amino acids. The CDR3 loop reads CASSGYEQYF. The CDR3 bases are TGTGCCAGCAGCGGATACGAGCAGTACTTC. Filled out from reference TRBV11-2 and TRBJ2-7, the complete variable domain reads EAGVAQSPRYKIIEKRQSVAFWCNPISGHATLYWYQQILGQGPKLLIQFQNNGVVDDSQLPKDRFSAERLKGVDSTLKIQPAKLEDSAVYLCASSGYEQYFGPGTRLTVT.

There are many counts of this clonotype. The rearrangement links TRBV27 to TRBJ2-7; 9 positions match TRBD1. In germline, CDR1 is MNHEY, CDR2 SMNVEV (reference sequence). The length of the CDR3 is 15 residues. J lost 4 bases, V lost 6 bases, and 10 bases had no gene match. This CDR3 reads CASSPTGTGFYEQYF. CDR3 in DNA: TGTGCCAGCAGCCCTACCGGGACAGGGTTTTACGAGCAGTACTTC.

This clonotype was recorded a few times. The chain recombines TRBV19 with TRBJ1-1; no reliable D call. Germline CDR1 is LNHDA and CDR2 is SQIVND (reference sequence). V shed 6 bases and J shed 1 base, with 6 bases lying between them. The CDR3 length is 12 residues. CDR3 DNA sequence: TGTGCCAGTAGAGACGGGAACACTGAAGCTTTCTTT. Its translation: CASRDGNTEAFF.

As to this clonotype: A read error is possible here, since a much larger clone lies one base away. The V call is TRBV7-8, the J call TRBJ2-3; 11 bases are shared with TRBD2. The length of the CDR3 is 17 residues. Germline V gene data show CDR1 as SGHVS and CDR2 as FQNEAQ. V lost 1 base and J lost 14; bases outside the gene matches: 17. CDR3 loop: CASSLELAGTSGIGGYF. CDR3 bases: TGTGCCAGCAGCTTAGAGTTGGCCGGGACTAGCGGTATAGGGGGGTATTTT.